The rows below give T cell receptor beta chains drawn from one sample of a study of blood T cells in healthy people across ages. Each CDR3 protein is one row after TCRdb ran MiXCR on the 5' RACE reads. Of 800,000 to 950,000 distinct CDR3 sequences listed, roughly 29% were seen once; the top ten hold roughly a tenth. The same sample was also studied in work on T cells of mothers and their children.

Material: blood. Source of these receptors: a woman aged 40 to 55 in good health. Each CDR3 is given with its conserved first and last residue. Fields, in order: CDR3 DNA, CDR3 protein, D gene, clone size, J gene, V gene. D genes are given only for firm matches. A clone size is listed for some rows: how often the clone was seen (once, few, many), or a class if it is expanded.

cdr3_nt: TGCAGCGTTATAAAAAGAAGCGGGAGTGAGCAGTTCTTC
cdr3_aa: CSVIKRSGSEQFF
d_call: TRBD2
clone_size: many
j_call: TRBJ2-1
v_call: TRBV29-1

cdr3_nt: TGTGCCAGCGGTCTGACCTCCCATGGCTACACCTTC
cdr3_aa: CASGLTSHGYTF
d_call: .
clone_size: few
j_call: TRBJ1-2
v_call: TRBV28

cdr3_nt: TGCAGTCCTCGGGGACAGGCAAAACATGGCTACACCTTC
cdr3_aa: CSPRGQAKHGYTF
d_call: TRBD1
clone_size: many
j_call: TRBJ1-2
v_call: TRBV20-1

cdr3_nt: TGTGCCAGCAGCTTTAGGGGGTTTGGGAATGAGCAGTTCTTC
cdr3_aa: CASSFRGFGNEQFF
d_call: .
clone_size: .
j_call: TRBJ2-1
v_call: TRBV7-2

cdr3_nt: TGCGCCAGCAGCTCCGACAGGGGTCAGGGGTACGAGCAGTACTTC
cdr3_aa: CASSSDRGQGYEQYF
d_call: TRBD1
clone_size: .
j_call: TRBJ2-7
v_call: TRBV5-1

cdr3_nt: TGTGCCTGGACCCGCTCTGGGGCCAACGTCCCGACTTTC
cdr3_aa: CAWTRSGANVPTF
d_call: .
clone_size: .
j_call: TRBJ2-6
v_call: TRBV30

cdr3_nt: TGTGCCAGTACCCAGGGCGGGGAGCTGTTTTTT
cdr3_aa: CASTQGGELFF
d_call: .
clone_size: .
j_call: TRBJ2-2
v_call: TRBV11-2

cdr3_nt: TGTGCCAGCAGCGCACGTCCACAGGGGCCCTATAGCAATCAGCCCCAGCATTTT
cdr3_aa: CASSARPQGPYSNQPQHF
d_call: TRBD1
clone_size: .
j_call: TRBJ1-5
v_call: TRBV7-8

cdr3_nt: TGTACCACCAGTGATTTGTACGGGACCGGGGAGCTGTTTTTT
cdr3_aa: CTTSDLYGTGELFF
d_call: .
clone_size: .
j_call: TRBJ2-2
v_call: TRBV24-1

cdr3_nt: TGCGCCAGCAGCCAAACTGGGACAGTGGAAGGCTACACCTTC
cdr3_aa: CASSQTGTVEGYTF
d_call: TRBD1
clone_size: .
j_call: TRBJ1-2
v_call: TRBV4-1

cdr3_nt: TGTGCCAGCAGTCCTCAGGCGGGACTAGAGACCCAGTACTTC
cdr3_aa: CASSPQAGLETQYF
d_call: .
clone_size: once
j_call: TRBJ2-5
v_call: TRBV12-3/TRBV12-4

cdr3_nt: TGTGCCACCAGCAGAGCCGGTAGGGGGAATCAGCCCCAGCATTTT
cdr3_aa: CATSRAGRGNQPQHF
d_call: .
clone_size: few
j_call: TRBJ1-5
v_call: TRBV15

cdr3_nt: TGTGCCAGCAGCACTGCCCCGGGACTCGCAACCGGGGAGCTGTTTTTT
cdr3_aa: CASSTAPGLATGELFF
d_call: .
clone_size: many
j_call: TRBJ2-2
v_call: TRBV7-2

cdr3_nt: TGTGCTAGCAGCGCGACAGGGGGCCATGAGCAGTTCTTC
cdr3_aa: CASSATGGHEQFF
d_call: TRBD1
clone_size: many
j_call: TRBJ2-1
v_call: TRBV7-7

cdr3_nt: TGTGCCAGCAGTGAGATAGGGGACTCCTACGAGCAGTACTTC
cdr3_aa: CASSEIGDSYEQYF
d_call: .
clone_size: many
j_call: TRBJ2-7
v_call: TRBV2

cdr3_nt: TGTGCCAGCAGCGAGGGACAGGGGGTCGGGGACGAGCAGTACTTC
cdr3_aa: CASSEGQGVGDEQYF
d_call: TRBD1
clone_size: .
j_call: TRBJ2-7
v_call: TRBV9

cdr3_nt: TGTGCCAGCAGCTTAGGGGGACAGAGGTATGGCTACACCTTC
cdr3_aa: CASSLGGQRYGYTF
d_call: TRBD1
clone_size: .
j_call: TRBJ1-2
v_call: TRBV7-8

cdr3_nt: TGTGCCAGCAGTTTCCGGGACAGGGAAGACAATGAGCAGTACTTC
cdr3_aa: CASSFRDREDNEQYF
d_call: TRBD1
clone_size: .
j_call: TRBJ2-5
v_call: TRBV27

cdr3_nt: TGTGCCAGCAGTTTACGGGGCCTCTATGGCTACACCTTC
cdr3_aa: CASSLRGLYGYTF
d_call: .
clone_size: many
j_call: TRBJ1-2
v_call: TRBV12-3/TRBV12-4

cdr3_nt: TGCAGTGCTGGGGTACAGGGATATAGCAATCAGCCCCAGCATTTT
cdr3_aa: CSAGVQGYSNQPQHF
d_call: .
clone_size: .
j_call: TRBJ1-5
v_call: TRBV20-1

cdr3_nt: TGCAGTGCTCCCCCGGCGAGGGGCGGCACAGATACGCAGTATTTT
cdr3_aa: CSAPPARGGTDTQYF
d_call: .
clone_size: few
j_call: TRBJ2-3
v_call: TRBV20-1

cdr3_nt: TGTGCCAGCAGCGGGGACCGGGGACTGAGCACAGATACGCAGTATTTT
cdr3_aa: CASSGDRGLSTDTQYF
d_call: .
clone_size: once
j_call: TRBJ2-3
v_call: TRBV9

cdr3_nt: TGTGCCAGCAGTAACGGGACTAGCGGGGGGCCGAACCAGTATTTT
cdr3_aa: CASSNGTSGGPNQYF
d_call: TRBD2
clone_size: .
j_call: TRBJ2-3
v_call: TRBV3-1

cdr3_nt: TGCAGCGTCTCCAGGGCCAATAATGAAAAACTGTTTTTT
cdr3_aa: CSVSRANNEKLFF
d_call: .
clone_size: many
j_call: TRBJ1-4
v_call: TRBV29-1

cdr3_nt: TGTGCCATCACCCCACAGGGGCTCACAGATACGCAGTATTTT
cdr3_aa: CAITPQGLTDTQYF
d_call: TRBD1
clone_size: many
j_call: TRBJ2-3
v_call: TRBV10-3

cdr3_nt: TGCGCCAGCAGCTTGGCCGACACGGGCTCTGGAAACACCATATATTTT
cdr3_aa: CASSLADTGSGNTIYF
d_call: .
clone_size: .
j_call: TRBJ1-3
v_call: TRBV5-1

cdr3_nt: TGTGCCAGCACCTGGGGTCTAGCGGGGCAAGAGACCCAGTACTTC
cdr3_aa: CASTWGLAGQETQYF
d_call: TRBD2
clone_size: many
j_call: TRBJ2-5
v_call: TRBV11-1

cdr3_nt: TGTGCCAGCAGTTCCTCGGACGGCGGCTACACCTTC
cdr3_aa: CASSSSDGGYTF
d_call: .
clone_size: .
j_call: TRBJ1-2
v_call: TRBV28

cdr3_nt: TGTGCCAGCAGCTTAGGTGCGGGGAGAACCTATGGCTACACCTTC
cdr3_aa: CASSLGAGRTYGYTF
d_call: .
clone_size: .
j_call: TRBJ1-2
v_call: TRBV7-9

cdr3_nt: TGTGCCACCAGCCCCACGGCCCTGACAGGGGGCGGAGATGGCTACACCTTC
cdr3_aa: CATSPTALTGGGDGYTF
d_call: TRBD1
clone_size: .
j_call: TRBJ1-2
v_call: TRBV15

cdr3_nt: TGTGCCAGCAGCCAAGTCGGGATCAATGAGCAGTTCTTC
cdr3_aa: CASSQVGINEQFF
d_call: .
clone_size: few
j_call: TRBJ2-1
v_call: TRBV3-1

cdr3_nt: TGTGCCAGCAGCTTAGGGCCAGGGATGGAGGACACTGAAGCTTTCTTT
cdr3_aa: CASSLGPGMEDTEAFF
d_call: .
clone_size: .
j_call: TRBJ1-1
v_call: TRBV7-9

cdr3_nt: TGTGCCAGTCGGGGGGTAGGGGCGAATAACTATGGCTACACCTTC
cdr3_aa: CASRGVGANNYGYTF
d_call: .
clone_size: .
j_call: TRBJ1-2
v_call: TRBV27

cdr3_nt: TGCAGTGCTAGAGTTGGGACAGGGGATAATTCACCCCTCCACTTT
cdr3_aa: CSARVGTGDNSPLHF
d_call: TRBD1
clone_size: many
j_call: TRBJ1-6
v_call: TRBV20-1

cdr3_nt: TGCGCCAGCAGCCAAGGTCCGACAGGTTCAACAGATACGCAGTATTTT
cdr3_aa: CASSQGPTGSTDTQYF
d_call: .
clone_size: few
j_call: TRBJ2-3
v_call: TRBV4-3

cdr3_nt: TGTGCTAGTGGTTTGGTACTGGGGACAAATATCTACAATGAGCAGTTCTTC
cdr3_aa: CASGLVLGTNIYNEQFF
d_call: .
clone_size: once
j_call: TRBJ2-1
v_call: TRBV12-5

cdr3_nt: TGTGCCAGCAGCCCCCCCCCCTCTTACGAGCAGTACTTC
cdr3_aa: CASSPPPSYEQYF
d_call: .
clone_size: few
j_call: TRBJ2-7
v_call: TRBV7-2

cdr3_nt: TGTGCCAGCAGATCGCGGGGACAAGAGACCCAGTACTTC
cdr3_aa: CASRSRGQETQYF
d_call: .
clone_size: .
j_call: TRBJ2-5
v_call: TRBV6-1

cdr3_nt: TGTGCCAGCAGTTTGTACAGGGGAACGGATCAGCCCCAGCATTTT
cdr3_aa: CASSLYRGTDQPQHF
d_call: TRBD1
clone_size: few
j_call: TRBJ1-5
v_call: TRBV28

cdr3_nt: TGTGCCAGCAGAGGGAGAGGCGGGGGCAATCAGCCCCAGCATTTT
cdr3_aa: CASRGRGGGNQPQHF
d_call: .
clone_size: few
j_call: TRBJ1-5
v_call: TRBV28

cdr3_nt: TGTGCCACCGGACCGGGGGATAGCAATCAGCCCCAGCATTTT
cdr3_aa: CATGPGDSNQPQHF
d_call: .
clone_size: few
j_call: TRBJ1-5
v_call: TRBV15

cdr3_nt: TGTGCCAGCAGCTTAATCGGGGGGACCTACACTGAAGCTTTCTTT
cdr3_aa: CASSLIGGTYTEAFF
d_call: .
clone_size: many
j_call: TRBJ1-1
v_call: TRBV7-2

cdr3_nt: TGTGCCAGCAGACTAATGACAGGGGCCACGTCCTACGAGCAGTACTTC
cdr3_aa: CASRLMTGATSYEQYF
d_call: TRBD1
clone_size: .
j_call: TRBJ2-7
v_call: TRBV4-2

cdr3_nt: TGTGCTAGCAGTCTGGACAAGGCGGGGGAGCAGTACTTC
cdr3_aa: CASSLDKAGEQYF
d_call: .
clone_size: few
j_call: TRBJ2-7
v_call: TRBV27

cdr3_nt: TGCAGTGCTAGACCGGGACAGGCACCCTACAATGAGCAGTTCTTC
cdr3_aa: CSARPGQAPYNEQFF
d_call: TRBD1
clone_size: few
j_call: TRBJ2-1
v_call: TRBV20-1

cdr3_nt: TGCAGTCCAGACCCCCATCTTCAGGGCGCACCCCTCCACTTT
cdr3_aa: CSPDPHLQGAPLHF
d_call: .
clone_size: once
j_call: TRBJ1-6
v_call: TRBV20-1

cdr3_nt: TGTGCCAGCAGTTCACTGGGGGGACGGAGGAACACTGAAGCTTTCTTT
cdr3_aa: CASSSLGGRRNTEAFF
d_call: .
clone_size: few
j_call: TRBJ1-1
v_call: TRBV7-9

cdr3_nt: TGCGCCAGCAGCTTGGGAACAACAGGGTACTACGAGCAGTACTTC
cdr3_aa: CASSLGTTGYYEQYF
d_call: .
clone_size: many
j_call: TRBJ2-7
v_call: TRBV5-1

cdr3_nt: TGTGCCAGCAGCTTAGTAGCCAGGGGGAGGTACGAGCAGTACTTC
cdr3_aa: CASSLVARGRYEQYF
d_call: .
clone_size: many
j_call: TRBJ2-7
v_call: TRBV7-8

cdr3_nt: TGTGCCAGCAGTTACGGGGTCACTGAAGCTTTCTTT
cdr3_aa: CASSYGVTEAFF
d_call: .
clone_size: many
j_call: TRBJ1-1
v_call: TRBV6-6

cdr3_nt: TGTGCCTGGAGTGTACGTTTGGGGACAGGACACAGGGATGAGCAGTACTTC
cdr3_aa: CAWSVRLGTGHRDEQYF
d_call: TRBD1
clone_size: .
j_call: TRBJ2-5
v_call: TRBV30

cdr3_nt: TGTGCCATCAGTGAGCCTTCTACAGGGTGGGAACGGGGTGAGCAGTTCTTC
cdr3_aa: CAISEPSTGWERGEQFF
d_call: .
clone_size: .
j_call: TRBJ2-1
v_call: TRBV10-3